This TCR beta chain was recovered during a study of blood T cell repertoires in COVID-19. The CDR3 runs to 13 residues. With 7 bases removed from V and 4 bases from J, the gap between germline ends came to 11 bases. The V gene's germline CDR1 is LGHDT and CDR2 YNNKEL (reference sequence). Cohort placement rested on clinical history that participants reported themselves. The recovered donors of Cohort 3 showed two negative PCRs, clearance, or symptom resolution. As handled by the study authors: Cell counts per sample came from amplifying reference gene primers. The table came from immunoSEQ multiplex PCR; TCRdb's copy has only in-frame clones and leaves some out. V and J calls and clone size are copied from that table; D and trimming were computed from the DNA. The repertoire holds around 300,000 clones, roughly 89% seen once, with 1.5% to 2% in the top ten.

The specimen was PBMCs or T cells enriched from blood (not recorded which). The V call is TRBV3-1 (or the pseudogene TRBV3-2), the J call TRBJ1-3; D gene unclear. This TCR was recovered from a woman in her sixties or seventies who had recovered from COVID-19. The CDR3 loop reads CASTETWGNTIYF. The CDR3 DNA reads TGTGCCAGCACCGAGACATGGGGAAACACCATATATTTT.